What follows describes a single T cell receptor (beta chain). Its matching antigen is unknown. The data were obtained in a study of cytomegalovirus exposure and HLA in healthy donors. Germline lookup yields CDR1 SGHTA and CDR2 FQGNSA. This CDR3 is 15 amino acids long. V was clipped by 4 bases and J by 7 bases, with 19 bases between them. Points from the study as a whole: Most of the CMV-associated TCR beta chains (in a later analysis) appeared to be HLA-restricted. Certain indistinguishable V segments, among them TRBV6-2 and TRBV6-3, were excluded. The classifier, whose performance was assessed in both the original and validation cohorts, reportedly diagnosed cytomegalovirus status with high specificity and sensitivity.

With 60 Vbeta and 13 Jbeta primers, the PCR was carried out. Here immunoSEQ multiplex PCR was the method, and the copy in TCRdb shows in-frame clones only, minus some. The sample holds 95,000 to 120,000 clones, about four fifths seen once. The sample taken for sequencing was PBMCs. The receptor was derived from a young woman in good health and CMV-seronegative. The chain recombines TRBV7-2 with TRBJ1-2; tentative D call: TRBD1 (6 bases). CDR3 residues: CASSSTGMQASGYTF. The CDR3 DNA follows: TGTGCCAGCAGCTCAACAGGGATGCAGGCCAGTGGCTACACCTTC.